This passage covers 4 T cell receptor beta chains from one sample sequenced in a study of blood T cell repertoires in COVID-19. Assay used: immunoSEQ multiplex PCR; TCRdb lists only in-frame clones, some missing. This sample has about 70,000 clones, with around three quarters found just once. The sequencing sample was made of peripheral blood. These receptor sequences come from a human donor in a cohort sampled during active COVID-19.

This clone was seen many times. The rearrangement joins TRBV19 to TRBJ1-4, with D possibly being TRBD1 (6 bases). The germline V and J ends were trimmed by 8 bases and 0 bases, with 16 bases remaining between them. The CDR3 sequence is 16 residues long. Germline V lookup: CDR1 LNHDA, CDR2 SQIVND (reference sequence). This CDR3 is CASAWTASATNEKLFF. CDR3 sequence (DNA): TGTGCCAGTGCCTGGACAGCCTCTGCAACTAATGAAAAACTGTTTTTT.

The genes are TRBV6-5 and TRBJ2-7, with 8 nucleotides matching TRBD2. Germline V gives CDR1 MNHEY, CDR2 SVGAGI. The V and J ends lost 8 bases and 5 bases, in that order; junction bases with no gene match: 11. The CDR3 has 14 amino acids. The CDR3, as DNA: TGTGCCAGCGCCTACTCCGGGAGGGATAACGAGCAGTACTTC. Its translation is CASAYSGRDNEQYF.

The V and J genes are TRBV24-1 and TRBJ2-7, with a tentative D call TRBD1 (6 bases). The germline V and J ends were trimmed by 1 base and 5 bases, with 17 bases remaining between them. CDR3 length equals 16 residues. Germline loops: CDR1 KGHDR, CDR2 SFDVKD. The CDR3 nucleotides read TGTGCCACCAGTGATTTTCCGGACAGTTGTGGCGACGAGCAGTACTTC. Protein product: CATSDFPDSCGDEQYF.

The chain is built from TRBV3-1 (or the pseudogene TRBV3-2) and TRBJ2-6; TRBD1 aligns across 7 bases. Germline-derived CDR1 and CDR2 are LGHDT and YNNKEL (reference sequence). After removal of 7 bases from V and 1 base from J, the junction contained 10 bases not matched to a gene. The CDR3 consists of 17 residues. Here the CDR3 DNA reads TGTGCCAGCATTAGACAGGGCCTAGGATCTGGGGCCAACGTCCTGACTTTC. It is translated as CASIRQGLGSGANVLTF.